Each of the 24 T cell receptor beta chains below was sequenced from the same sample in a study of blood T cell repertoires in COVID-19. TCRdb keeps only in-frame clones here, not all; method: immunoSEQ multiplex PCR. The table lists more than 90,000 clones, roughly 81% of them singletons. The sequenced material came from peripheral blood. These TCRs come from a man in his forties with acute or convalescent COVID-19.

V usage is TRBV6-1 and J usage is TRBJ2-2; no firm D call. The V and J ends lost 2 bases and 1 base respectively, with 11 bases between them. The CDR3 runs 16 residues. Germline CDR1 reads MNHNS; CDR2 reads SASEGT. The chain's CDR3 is CASSEPDGVNTGELFF. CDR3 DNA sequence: TGTGCCAGCAGTGAACCCGACGGAGTGAACACCGGGGAGCTGTTTTTT.

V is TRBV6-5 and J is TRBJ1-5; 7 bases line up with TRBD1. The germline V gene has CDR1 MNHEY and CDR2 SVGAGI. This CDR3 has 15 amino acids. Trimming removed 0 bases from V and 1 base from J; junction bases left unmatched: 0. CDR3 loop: CASSYSGQSNQPQHF. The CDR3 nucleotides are TGTGCCAGCAGTTACTCGGGACAGAGCAATCAGCCCCAGCATTTT.

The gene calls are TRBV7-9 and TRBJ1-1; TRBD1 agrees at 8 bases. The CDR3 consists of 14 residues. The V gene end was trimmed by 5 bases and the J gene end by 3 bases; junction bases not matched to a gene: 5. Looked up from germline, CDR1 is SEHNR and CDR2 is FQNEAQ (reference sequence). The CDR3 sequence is CASSKTDRDTEAFF. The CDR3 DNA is TGTGCCAGCAGCAAGACGGACAGGGACACTGAAGCTTTCTTT.

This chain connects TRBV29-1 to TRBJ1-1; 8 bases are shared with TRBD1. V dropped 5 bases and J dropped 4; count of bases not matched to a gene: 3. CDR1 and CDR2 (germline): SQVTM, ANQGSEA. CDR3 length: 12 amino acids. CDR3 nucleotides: TGCAGCGTTCGGACAGGGTCCACTGAAGCTTTCTTT. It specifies CSVRTGSTEAFF.

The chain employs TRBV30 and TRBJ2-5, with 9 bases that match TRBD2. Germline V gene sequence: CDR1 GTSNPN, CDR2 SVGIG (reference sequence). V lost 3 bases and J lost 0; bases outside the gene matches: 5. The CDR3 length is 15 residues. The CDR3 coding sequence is TGTGCCTGGAGGTTTATAGCGGGGGACCAAGAGACCCAGTACTTC. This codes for CAWRFIAGDQETQYF.

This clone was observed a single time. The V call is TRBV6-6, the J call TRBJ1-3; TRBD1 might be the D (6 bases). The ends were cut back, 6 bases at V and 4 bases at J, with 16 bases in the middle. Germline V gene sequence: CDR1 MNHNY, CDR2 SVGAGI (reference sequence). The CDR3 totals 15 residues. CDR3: CASRPNTGTGNTIYF. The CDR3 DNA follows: TGTGCCAGCAGGCCCAATACAGGGACCGGAAACACCATATATTTT.

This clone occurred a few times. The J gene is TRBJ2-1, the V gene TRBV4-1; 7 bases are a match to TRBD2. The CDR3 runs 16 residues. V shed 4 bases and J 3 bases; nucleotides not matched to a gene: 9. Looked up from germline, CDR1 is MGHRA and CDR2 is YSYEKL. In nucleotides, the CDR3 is TGCGCCAGCAGCCCTCAGGTTCGGGGGGTCTACAATGAGCAGTTCTTC. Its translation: CASSPQVRGVYNEQFF.

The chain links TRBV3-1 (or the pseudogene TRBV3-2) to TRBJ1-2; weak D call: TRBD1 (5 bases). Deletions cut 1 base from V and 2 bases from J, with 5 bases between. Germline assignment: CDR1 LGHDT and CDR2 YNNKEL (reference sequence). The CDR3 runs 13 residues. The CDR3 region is CASSQAGNYGYTF. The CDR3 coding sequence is TGTGCCAGCAGCCAAGCAGGGAACTATGGCTACACCTTC.

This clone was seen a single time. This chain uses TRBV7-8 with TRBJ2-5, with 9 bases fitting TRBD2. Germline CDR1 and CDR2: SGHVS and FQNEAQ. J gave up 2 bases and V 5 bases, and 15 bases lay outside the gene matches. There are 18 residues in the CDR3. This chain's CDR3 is CASSLPGGAGGLQETQYF. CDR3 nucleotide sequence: TGTGCCAGCAGCCTACCCGGGGGAGCGGGAGGACTACAAGAGACCCAGTACTTC.

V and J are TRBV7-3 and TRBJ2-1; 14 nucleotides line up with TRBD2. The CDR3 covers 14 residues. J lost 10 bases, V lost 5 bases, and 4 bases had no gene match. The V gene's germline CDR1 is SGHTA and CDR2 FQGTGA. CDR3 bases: TGTGCCAGCAGCCCGGGACTAGCGGGAGACGAGCAGTTCTTC. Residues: CASSPGLAGDEQFF.

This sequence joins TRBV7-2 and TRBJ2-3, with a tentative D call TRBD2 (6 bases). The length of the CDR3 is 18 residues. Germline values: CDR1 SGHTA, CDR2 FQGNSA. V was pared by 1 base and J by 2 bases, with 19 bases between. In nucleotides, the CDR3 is TGTGCCAGCAGCTTAGGAGGTTGGGGCGGGGATTACACAGATACGCAGTATTTT. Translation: CASSLGGWGGDYTDTQYF.

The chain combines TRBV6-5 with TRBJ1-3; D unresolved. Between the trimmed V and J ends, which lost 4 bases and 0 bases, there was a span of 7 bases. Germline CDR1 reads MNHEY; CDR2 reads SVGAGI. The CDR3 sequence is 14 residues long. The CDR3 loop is CASSSPSSGNTIYF. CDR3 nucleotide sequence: TGTGCCAGCAGTTCCCCGAGCTCTGGAAACACCATATATTTT.

CDR3: CASSDRGNEKLFF. Here the CDR3 DNA reads TGTGCCAGCAGTGACAGGGGGAATGAAAAACTGTTTTTT. The chain has TRBV6-6 and TRBJ1-4, with TRBD1 matching over 9 bases. Per germline, CDR1 MNHNY and CDR2 SVGAGI (reference sequence). After removal of 5 bases from V and 5 bases from J, the junction contained 0 bases not matched to a gene. CDR3 length: 13 residues.

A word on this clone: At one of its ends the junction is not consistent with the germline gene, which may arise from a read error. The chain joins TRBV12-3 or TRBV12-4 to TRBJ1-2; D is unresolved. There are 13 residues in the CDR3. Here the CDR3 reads CASSLARTYGYTF. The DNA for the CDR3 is TGTGCCAGCAGTCTAGCCCGGACTTATGGCTACACCTTC.

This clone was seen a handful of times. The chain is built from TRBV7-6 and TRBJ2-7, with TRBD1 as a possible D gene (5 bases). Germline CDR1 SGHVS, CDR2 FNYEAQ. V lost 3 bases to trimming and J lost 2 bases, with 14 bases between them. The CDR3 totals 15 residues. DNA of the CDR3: TGTGCCAGCAGCTTGGGGCGGAACATGCCCTACGAGCAGTACTTC. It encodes CASSLGRNMPYEQYF.

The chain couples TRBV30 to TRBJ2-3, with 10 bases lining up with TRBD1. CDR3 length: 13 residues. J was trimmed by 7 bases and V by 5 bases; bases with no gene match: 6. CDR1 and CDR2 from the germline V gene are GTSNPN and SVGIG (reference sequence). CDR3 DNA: TGTGCCTGGGGGACAGGGGTTCCAAATACGCAGTATTTT. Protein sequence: CAWGTGVPNTQYF.

The CDR3 loop reads CASSRTGGSETQYF. CDR3 nucleotides: TGTGCCAGCAGCCGGACAGGGGGCAGCGAGACCCAGTACTTC. The chain links TRBV7-2 to TRBJ2-5; 11 bases map to TRBD1. Unmatched junction bases numbered 4, after V lost 5 bases and J lost 5 bases. The CDR3 extends over 14 amino acids. The germline gives CDR1 SGHTA, CDR2 FQGNSA.

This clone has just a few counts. The CDR3 loop reads CASSKTPDSYQPQHF. In nucleotides, the CDR3 is TGTGCCAGTAGTAAAACTCCGGACTCCTATCAGCCCCAGCATTTT. The V gene is TRBV19, the J gene TRBJ1-5, with D hard to call. The V end was cut by 4 bases, the J end by 5 bases, with 15 bases between. From germline, CDR1 is LNHDA and CDR2 SQIVND (reference sequence). The CDR3 contains 15 residues.

CDR3 sequence: CASSSGQGANYGYTF. The DNA of the CDR3 is TGTGCCAGCAGCTCGGGACAGGGAGCTAACTATGGCTACACCTTC. The V and J genes are TRBV7-2 and TRBJ1-2; 9 bases fit TRBD1. The length of the CDR3 is 15 residues. Germline V lookup: CDR1 SGHTA, CDR2 FQGNSA. J gave up 0 bases and V 4 bases, and 3 bases lay outside the gene matches.

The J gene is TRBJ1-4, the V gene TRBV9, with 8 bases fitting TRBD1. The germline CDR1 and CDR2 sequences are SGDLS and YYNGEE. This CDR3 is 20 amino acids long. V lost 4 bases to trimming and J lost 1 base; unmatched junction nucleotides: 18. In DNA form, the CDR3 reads TGTGCCAGCAGCCCAAGGTCCGGGCCAGGGGGCTTTCAAACTAATGAAAAACTGTTTTTT. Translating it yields CASSPRSGPGGFQTNEKLFF.

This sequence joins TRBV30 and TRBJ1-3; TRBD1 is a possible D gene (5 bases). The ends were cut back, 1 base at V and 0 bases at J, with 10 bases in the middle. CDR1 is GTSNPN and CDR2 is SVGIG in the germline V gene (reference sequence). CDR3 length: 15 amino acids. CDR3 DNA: TGTGCCTGGAGTGGACAGAGGATCTCTGGAAACACCATATATTTT. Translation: CAWSGQRISGNTIYF.

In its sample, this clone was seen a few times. CDR3 region: CASSVSSYNSPLHF. The CDR3 DNA follows: TGCGCCAGCAGTGTTAGCTCCTATAATTCACCCCTCCACTTT. The chain combines TRBV10-2 with TRBJ1-6; D ambiguous. Germline CDR1 and CDR2: WSHSY and SAAADI. There are 14 residues in the CDR3. V lost 4 bases and J 0 bases, leaving 4 bases between the germline ends.

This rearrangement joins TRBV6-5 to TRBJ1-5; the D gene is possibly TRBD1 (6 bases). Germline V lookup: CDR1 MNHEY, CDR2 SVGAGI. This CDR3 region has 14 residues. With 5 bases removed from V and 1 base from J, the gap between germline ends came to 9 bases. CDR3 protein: CASSTTGSNQPQHF. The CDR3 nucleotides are TGTGCCAGCAGTACCACAGGGAGCAATCAGCCCCAGCATTTT.

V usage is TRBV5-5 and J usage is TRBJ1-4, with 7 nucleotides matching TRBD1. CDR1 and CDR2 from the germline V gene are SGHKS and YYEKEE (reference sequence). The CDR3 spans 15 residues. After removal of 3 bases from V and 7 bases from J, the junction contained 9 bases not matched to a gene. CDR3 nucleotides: TGTGCCAGCAGCTCCAGGGGGTGGCGGGGTGAAAAACTGTTTTTT. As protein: CASSSRGWRGEKLFF.